This TCR beta chain was recorded in a study of CD8 T cells in Susac syndrome. Reverse transcription used roughly 0.45 to 1 ug RNA and random hexamers. TCRdb reprocessed the immunoSEQ multiplex PCR reads with MiXCR, giving one entry per CDR3 protein. The data show 100,000 to 150,000 distinct CDR3 sequences, with 80% seen just once and roughly 0.5% held by the top ten. Only one count was recorded for this clonotype. Sequenced: CD8+ T cells from PBMCs. The sequence was collected from a human donor with multiple sclerosis.

The CDR3: CATVDWREAYNEQFF. For the CDR3, the DNA is TGTGCCACTGTAGATTGGCGGGAAGCATACAATGAGCAGTTCTTC. The chain joins TRBV2 to TRBJ2-1; D is possibly TRBD2 (6 bases). This CDR3 is built from 15 residues. Trimming shortened V by 10 bases and J by 4 bases, and 20 bases separated the two germline ends. CDR1 is SNHLY, CDR2 FYNNEI, per germline. Drawing the rest from reference TRBV2 and TRBJ2-1, the complete variable domain is EPEVTQTPSHQVTQMGQEVILRCVPISNHLYFYWYRQILGQKVEFLVSFYNNEISEKSEIFDDQFSVERPDGSNFTLKIRSTKLEDSAMYFCATVDWREAYNEQFFGPGTRLTVL.